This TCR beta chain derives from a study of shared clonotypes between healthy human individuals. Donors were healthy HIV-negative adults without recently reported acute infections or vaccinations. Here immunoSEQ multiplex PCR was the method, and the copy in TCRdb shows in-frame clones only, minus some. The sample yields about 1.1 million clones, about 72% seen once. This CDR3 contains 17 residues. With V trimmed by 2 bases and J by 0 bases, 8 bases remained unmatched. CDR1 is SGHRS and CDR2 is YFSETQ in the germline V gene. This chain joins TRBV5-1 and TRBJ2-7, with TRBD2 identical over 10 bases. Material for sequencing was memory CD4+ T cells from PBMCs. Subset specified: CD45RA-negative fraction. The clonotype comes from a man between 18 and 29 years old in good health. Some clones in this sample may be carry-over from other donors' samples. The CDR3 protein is CASSLRLAGGSSYEQYF. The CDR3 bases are TGCGCCAGCAGCTTAAGACTAGCGGGCGGCAGCTCCTACGAGCAGTACTTC.